The next 11 T cell receptor beta chains were all read from a single sample in a study of blood T cell repertoires in COVID-19. Some clones are missing from TCRdb's copy, which holds only in-frame ones; the method was immunoSEQ multiplex PCR. The table has roughly 200,000 clones, more than 75% seen once. The material sequenced was peripheral blood. All receptors derive from a middle-aged man with active or convalescent COVID-19.

V gene TRBV3-1 (or the pseudogene TRBV3-2) combines with J gene TRBJ2-3; D might be TRBD2 (6 bases). Trimming stripped 1 base from V and 2 bases from J, with 16 bases between. The CDR3 covers 17 residues. Germline V CDR1 and CDR2: LGHDT, YNNKEL (reference sequence). The CDR3 loop is CASSQGWTGEITDTQYF. The CDR3 coding sequence is TGTGCCAGCAGCCAAGGTTGGACGGGAGAGATCACAGATACGCAGTATTTT.

J is TRBJ2-5 and V is TRBV2; 11 nucleotides agree with TRBD2. This CDR3 has 15 residues. V shed 11 bases and J 1 base; nucleotides not matched to a gene: 9. Germline lookup yields CDR1 SNHLY and CDR2 FYNNEI. The DNA for the CDR3 is TGTGCCGGATCCCCGGGACTAGCGGCCCAAGAGACCCAGTACTTC. Protein: CAGSPGLAAQETQYF.

This clone was found once. The chain recombines TRBV24-1 with TRBJ2-1; TRBD1 agrees at 9 bases. Trimming at V came to 2 bases and at J to 9 bases, leaving 10 bases not matched to a gene. The germline V gene has CDR1 KGHDR and CDR2 SFDVKD. The CDR3 is 16 amino acids. The CDR3 reads CATSDSRQGGRGEQFF. CDR3 in DNA: TGTGCCACCAGTGATTCCAGACAGGGGGGTCGTGGTGAGCAGTTCTTC.

V is TRBV5-5 and J is TRBJ2-4; TRBD2 is a possible D gene (5 bases). This CDR3 contains 14 residues. Germline CDR1 reads SGHKS; CDR2 reads YYEKEE (reference sequence). V lost 4 bases, J lost 8 bases, and 16 bases lay in between. CDR3 in amino acids: CASSPGPGRDIQYF. The CDR3 DNA reads TGTGCCAGCAGCCCGGGCCCCGGGCGGGACATTCAGTACTTC.

This chain's CDR3 is CASSPLPPTGVNTGELFF. The CDR3 bases are TGTGCCAGCAGCCCCCTCCCTCCGACAGGAGTGAACACCGGGGAGCTGTTTTTT. The J gene is TRBJ2-2, the V gene TRBV28, with a weak D call TRBD1 (6 bases). With 6 bases removed from V and 1 base from J, the gap between germline ends came to 21 bases. CDR3 size: 18 residues. Germline CDR1 reads MDHEN; CDR2 reads SYDVKM.

The chain uses TRBV19 and TRBJ1-1; D is unresolved. From germline, CDR1 is LNHDA and CDR2 SQIVND (reference sequence). This CDR3 comprises 13 residues. V shed 4 bases and J shed 8 bases, with 14 bases lying between them. CDR3: CASSTTAGKEAFF. In DNA form, the CDR3 reads TGTGCCAGTAGTACCACAGCCGGGAAGGAAGCTTTCTTT.

This clone has just one count. The chain uses TRBV3-1 (or the pseudogene TRBV3-2) and TRBJ2-5, with a tentative D call TRBD1 (6 bases). CDR3 length: 15 amino acids. V lost 0 bases, J lost 5 bases, and 13 bases lay in between. Looked up from germline, CDR1 is LGHDT and CDR2 is YNNKEL (reference sequence). As DNA, the CDR3 is TGTGCCAGCAGCCAAGAAGGGCATAGGGGGGAGACCCAGTACTTC. Translating it yields CASSQEGHRGETQYF.

This clone was counted between two and nine times. The chain couples TRBV3-1 (or the pseudogene TRBV3-2) to TRBJ1-3, with D unresolved. V dropped 2 bases and J dropped 4 bases, with 9 bases sitting between them. This CDR3 has 14 amino acids. From germline, CDR1 is LGHDT and CDR2 YNNKEL (reference sequence). The CDR3 protein is CASSQPGRGNTIYF. For the CDR3, the DNA is TGTGCCAGCAGCCAACCGGGGAGGGGAAACACCATATATTTT.

The gene calls are TRBV19 and TRBJ1-2; D remains ambiguous. V was cut by 5 bases and J by 4 bases, with 11 bases left in between. CDR1 is LNHDA and CDR2 is SQIVND in the germline V gene (reference sequence). The CDR3 runs to 13 residues. The DNA of the CDR3 is TGTGCCAGTAGTCAGGTCCCGCTCTATGGCTACACCTTC. It encodes CASSQVPLYGYTF. Filled out from reference TRBV19 and TRBJ1-2, the complete variable domain reads DGGITQSPKYLFRKEGQNVTLSCEQNLNHDAMYWYRQDPGQGLRLIYYSQIVNDFQKGDIAEGYSVSREKKESFPLTVTSAQKNPTAFYLCASSQVPLYGYTFGSGTRLTVV.

This chain connects TRBV4-1 to TRBJ2-7; 7 nucleotides match TRBD2. This CDR3 has 15 amino acids. J lost 5 bases, V lost 4 bases, and 11 bases had no gene match. CDR1 MGHRA and CDR2 YSYEKL come from the germline V gene. The CDR3 is CASSRIGGRTNEQYF. Written as DNA, the CDR3 is TGCGCCAGCAGCCGGATAGGCGGGAGAACCAACGAGCAGTACTTC.

This chain joins TRBV7-2 and TRBJ2-3; D possibly corresponds to TRBD2 (7 bases). Deletions cut 3 bases from V and 6 bases from J, with 19 bases between. This CDR3 comprises 16 residues. CDR1 SGHTA and CDR2 FQGNSA come from the germline V gene. This CDR3 is CASSFPEGGVKDTQYF. For the CDR3, the DNA is TGTGCCAGCAGCTTCCCCGAGGGGGGGGTGAAGGATACGCAGTATTTT.